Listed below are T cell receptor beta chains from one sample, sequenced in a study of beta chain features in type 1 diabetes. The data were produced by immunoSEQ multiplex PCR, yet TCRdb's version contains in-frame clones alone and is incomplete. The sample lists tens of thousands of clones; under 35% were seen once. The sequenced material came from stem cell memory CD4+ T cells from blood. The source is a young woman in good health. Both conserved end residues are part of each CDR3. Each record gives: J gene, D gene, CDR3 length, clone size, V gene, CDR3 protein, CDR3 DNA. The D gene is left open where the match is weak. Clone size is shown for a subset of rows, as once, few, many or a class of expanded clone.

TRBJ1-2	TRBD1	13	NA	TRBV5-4	CASSRDRGGGYTF	TGTGCCAGCAGCCGGGACAGGGGGGGAGGCTACACCTTC
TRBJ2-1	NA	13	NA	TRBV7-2	CASSLESFGRQFF	TGTGCCAGCAGCTTAGAAAGCTTTGGGCGGCAGTTCTTC
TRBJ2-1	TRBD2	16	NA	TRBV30	CAWSAGGLAGINEQFF	TGTGCCTGGAGCGCCGGGGGACTAGCGGGAATCAATGAGCAGTTCTTC
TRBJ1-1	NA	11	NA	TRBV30	CAHGAGGPAFF	TGTGCCCATGGGGCCGGGGGGCCAGCTTTCTTT
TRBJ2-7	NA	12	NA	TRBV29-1	CSVESGGYEQYF	TGCAGCGTTGAATCCGGGGGCTACGAGCAGTACTTC
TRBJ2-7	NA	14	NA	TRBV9	CASSIGGEVYEQYF	TGTGCCAGCAGCATCGGAGGGGAAGTGTACGAGCAGTACTTC
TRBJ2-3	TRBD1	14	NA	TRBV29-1	CSVRTGYSTDTQYF	TGCAGCGTTCGGACAGGGTATAGCACAGATACGCAGTATTTT
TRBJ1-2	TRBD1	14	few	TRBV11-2	CASSLQGANYGYTF	TGTGCCAGCAGCCTACAGGGGGCTAACTATGGCTACACCTTC
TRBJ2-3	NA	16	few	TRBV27	CASTRGLAASTDTQYF	TGTGCCAGCACCCGGGGGCTAGCGGCTAGCACAGATACGCAGTATTTT
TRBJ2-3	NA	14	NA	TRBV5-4	CASSLGGGMDTQYF	TGTGCCAGCAGCTTGGGGGGCGGGATGGATACGCAGTATTTT
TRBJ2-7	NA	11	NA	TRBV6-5	CASRRLFEQYF	TGTGCCAGCAGAAGACTATTCGAGCAGTACTTC
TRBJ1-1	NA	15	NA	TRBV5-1	CASSLARRANTEAFF	TGCGCCAGCAGCTTGGCTCGCAGGGCGAACACTGAAGCTTTCTTT
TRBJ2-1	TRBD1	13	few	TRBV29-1	CSVVRGLGNEQFF	TGCAGCGTTGTCAGGGGGCTGGGGAATGAGCAGTTCTTC
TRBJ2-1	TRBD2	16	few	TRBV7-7	CASSPLGLAGVDEQFF	TGTGCTAGCAGCCCCTTGGGACTAGCGGGTGTAGATGAGCAGTTCTTC
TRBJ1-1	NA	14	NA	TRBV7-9	CASSLAGVNTEAFF	TGTGCCAGCAGCTTAGCGGGAGTGAACACTGAAGCTTTCTTT
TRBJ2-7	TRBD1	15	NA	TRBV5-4	CASSPVGQGTYEQYF	TGTGCCAGCAGCCCGGTAGGACAGGGTACCTACGAGCAGTACTTC
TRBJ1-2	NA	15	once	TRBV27	CASSLLGAGMAGYTF	TGTGCCAGCAGTTTATTGGGGGCAGGTATGGCTGGCTACACCTTC
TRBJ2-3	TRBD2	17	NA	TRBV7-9	CASSLGGTSGGTDTQYF	TGTGCCAGCAGCTTAGGCGGGACTAGCGGGGGTACAGATACGCAGTATTTT
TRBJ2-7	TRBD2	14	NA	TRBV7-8	CASSFSSGSGEQYF	TGTGCCAGCAGCTTTTCTAGCGGGTCTGGGGAGCAGTACTTC
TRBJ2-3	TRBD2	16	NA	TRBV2	CASRFRLAGVSDTQYF	TGTGCCAGCAGATTTAGACTAGCGGGAGTTTCAGATACGCAGTATTTT
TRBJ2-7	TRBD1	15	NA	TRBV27	CASSSRTGSSYEQYF	TGTGCCAGCAGTTCTAGGACAGGGAGCTCCTACGAGCAGTACTTC
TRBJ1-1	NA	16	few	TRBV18	CASSPRSRPRGTEAFF	TGTGCCAGCTCACCACGGAGTAGGCCGCGGGGGACTGAAGCTTTCTTT
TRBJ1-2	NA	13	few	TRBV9	CASSVETFGGYTF	TGTGCCAGCAGCGTAGAGACCTTCGGGGGCTACACCTTC
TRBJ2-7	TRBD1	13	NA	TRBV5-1	CASSTGQGDEQYF	TGCGCCAGCAGCACAGGACAGGGGGACGAGCAGTACTTC
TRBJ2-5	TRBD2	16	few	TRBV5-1	CASSFNRAGGLETQYF	TGCGCCAGCAGCTTTAATCGCGCGGGAGGCTTAGAGACCCAGTACTTC